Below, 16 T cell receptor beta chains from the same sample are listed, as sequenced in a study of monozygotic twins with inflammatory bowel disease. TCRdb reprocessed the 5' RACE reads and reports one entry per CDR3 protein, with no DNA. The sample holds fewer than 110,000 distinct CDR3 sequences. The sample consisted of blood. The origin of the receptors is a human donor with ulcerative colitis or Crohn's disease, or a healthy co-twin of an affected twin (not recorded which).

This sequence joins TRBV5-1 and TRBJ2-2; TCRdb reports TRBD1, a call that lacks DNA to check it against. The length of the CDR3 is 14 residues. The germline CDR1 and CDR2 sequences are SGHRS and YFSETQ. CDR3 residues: CASSTGGLSGELFF.

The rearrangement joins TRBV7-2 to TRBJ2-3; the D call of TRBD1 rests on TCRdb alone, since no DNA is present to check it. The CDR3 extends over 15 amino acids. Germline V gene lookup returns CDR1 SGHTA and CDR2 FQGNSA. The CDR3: CASSMTRPWGDTQYF.

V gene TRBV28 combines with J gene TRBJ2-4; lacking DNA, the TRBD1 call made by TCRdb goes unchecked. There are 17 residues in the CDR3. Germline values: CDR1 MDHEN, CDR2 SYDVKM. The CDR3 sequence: CASSLFGTGGGTNIQYF.

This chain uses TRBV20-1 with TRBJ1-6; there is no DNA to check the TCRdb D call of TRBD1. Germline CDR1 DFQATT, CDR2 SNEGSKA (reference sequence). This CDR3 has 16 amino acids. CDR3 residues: CSARDPRRGVNSPLHF.

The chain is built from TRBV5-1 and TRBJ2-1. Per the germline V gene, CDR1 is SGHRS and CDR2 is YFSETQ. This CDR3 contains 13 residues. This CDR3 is CASSLAEGYEQFF.

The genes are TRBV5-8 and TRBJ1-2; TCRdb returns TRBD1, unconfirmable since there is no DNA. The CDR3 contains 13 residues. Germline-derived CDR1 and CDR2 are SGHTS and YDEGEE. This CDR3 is CAGSRTGPYGYTF.

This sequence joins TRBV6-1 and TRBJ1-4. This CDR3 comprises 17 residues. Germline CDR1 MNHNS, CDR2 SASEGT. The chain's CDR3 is CASSGVIGSRTNEKLFF.

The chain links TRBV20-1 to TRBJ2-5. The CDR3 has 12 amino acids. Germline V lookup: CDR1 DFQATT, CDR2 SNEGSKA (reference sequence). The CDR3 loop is CSAQVFQGTQYF.

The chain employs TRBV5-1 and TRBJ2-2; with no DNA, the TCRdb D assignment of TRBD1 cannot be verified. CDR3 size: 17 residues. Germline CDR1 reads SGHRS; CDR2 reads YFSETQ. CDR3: CASSITRRGGGGGELFF.

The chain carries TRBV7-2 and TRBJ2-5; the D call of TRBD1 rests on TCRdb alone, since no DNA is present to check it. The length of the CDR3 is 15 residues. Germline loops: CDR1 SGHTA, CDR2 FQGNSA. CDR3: CASSPPGTGGWTQYF.

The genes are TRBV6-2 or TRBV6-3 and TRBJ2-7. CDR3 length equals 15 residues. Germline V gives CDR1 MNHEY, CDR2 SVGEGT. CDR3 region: CASSKLSQSSYEQYF.

The CDR3 loop is CASSPGTGGADEQFF. The V gene is TRBV6-2 or TRBV6-3, the J gene TRBJ2-1; TCRdb returns TRBD2, unconfirmable since there is no DNA. The CDR3 has 15 residues. Germline values: CDR1 MNHEY, CDR2 SVGEGT.

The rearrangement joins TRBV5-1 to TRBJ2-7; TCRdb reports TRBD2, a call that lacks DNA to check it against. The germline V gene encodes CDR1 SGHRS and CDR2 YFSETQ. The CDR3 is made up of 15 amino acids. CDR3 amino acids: CASSPASLSSSEQYF.

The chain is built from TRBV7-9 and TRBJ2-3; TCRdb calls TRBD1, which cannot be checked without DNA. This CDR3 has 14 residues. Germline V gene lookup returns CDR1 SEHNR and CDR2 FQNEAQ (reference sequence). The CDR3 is CASSLATGADTQYF.

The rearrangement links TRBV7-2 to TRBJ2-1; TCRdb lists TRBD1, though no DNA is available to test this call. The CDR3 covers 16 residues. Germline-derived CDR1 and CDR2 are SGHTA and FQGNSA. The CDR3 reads CASSLGGTGGGREQFF.

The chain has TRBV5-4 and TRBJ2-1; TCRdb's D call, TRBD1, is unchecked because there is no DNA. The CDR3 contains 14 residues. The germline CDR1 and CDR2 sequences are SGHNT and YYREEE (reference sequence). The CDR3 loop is CASSSGKTYNEQFF.